This T cell receptor (beta chain) came from a study of monozygotic twins with inflammatory bowel disease. CDR3 length: 13 amino acids. Germline CDR1 MNHNS, CDR2 SASEGT. Study observations and caveats: IBD patients, compared with healthy twins, shared fewer clonotypes with others (especially with disease activity). In the analysis, different T cell subtypes could not be told apart. The existence of one strong signal or clonotype linked to IBD lacked support.

A remark on this clonotype: Its antigen is undetermined.

TCRdb re-called the 5' RACE reads and catalogs CDR3 proteins one per entry, DNA excluded. The repertoire shows hundreds of thousands of distinct CDR3 sequences; the top ten hold about 5%. The chain recombines TRBV6-1 with TRBJ1-3. The source material was blood. This sequence was found in a human donor with ulcerative colitis or Crohn's disease, or a healthy co-twin of an affected twin (not recorded which). CDR3 loop: CASRDSSGNTIYF.